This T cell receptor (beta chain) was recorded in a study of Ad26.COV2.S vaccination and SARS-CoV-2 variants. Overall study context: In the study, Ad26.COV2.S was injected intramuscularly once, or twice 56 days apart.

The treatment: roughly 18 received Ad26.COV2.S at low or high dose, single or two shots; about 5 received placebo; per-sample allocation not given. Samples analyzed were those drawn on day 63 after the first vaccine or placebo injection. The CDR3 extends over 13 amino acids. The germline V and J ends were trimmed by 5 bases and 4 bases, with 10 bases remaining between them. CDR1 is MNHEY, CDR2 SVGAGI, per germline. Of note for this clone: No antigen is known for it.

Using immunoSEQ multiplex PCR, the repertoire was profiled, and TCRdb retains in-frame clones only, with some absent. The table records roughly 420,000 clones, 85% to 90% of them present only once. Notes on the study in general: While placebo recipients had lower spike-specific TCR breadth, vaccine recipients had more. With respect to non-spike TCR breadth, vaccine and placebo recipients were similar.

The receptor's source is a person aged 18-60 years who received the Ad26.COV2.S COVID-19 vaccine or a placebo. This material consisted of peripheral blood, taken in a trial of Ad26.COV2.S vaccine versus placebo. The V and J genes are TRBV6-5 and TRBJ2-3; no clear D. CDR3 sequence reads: CASSRIRPDTQYF. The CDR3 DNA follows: TGTGCCAGCAGTAGGATACGTCCAGATACGCAGTATTTT.